Below, 29 T cell receptor beta chains from the same sample are listed, as sequenced in a study of spatial heterogeneity in lung cancer. The time point: blood at routine non-recurrence follow-up after resection. Unsorted whole RNA of tumor, nontumor lung or frozen PBMC was sequenced. TCRdb re-called the 5' RACE reads with MiXCR, one entry per CDR3 protein. This sample carries around 110,000 distinct CDR3 sequences, roughly an eighth of them seen once, and the ten largest clones take 16%. Material: PBMCs, obtained at follow-up. The receptors shown here come from a male donor with early-stage non-small cell lung cancer.

This rearrangement joins TRBV5-1 to TRBJ2-3, with TRBD2 identical over 13 bases. This CDR3 is built from 17 residues. V shed 4 bases, J shed 5 bases, and the junction held 10 bases outside the gene matches. Looked up from germline, CDR1 is SGHRS and CDR2 is YFSETQ. This CDR3 is CASSPGLAGLRGDTQYF. DNA for the CDR3: TGCGCCAGCAGCCCGGGACTAGCGGGGTTACGGGGAGATACGCAGTATTTT.

The chain joins TRBV20-1 to TRBJ2-7; tentative D call: TRBD1 (5 bases). Germline values: CDR1 DFQATT, CDR2 SNEGSKA (reference sequence). This CDR3 is built from 13 residues. The V gene lost 3 bases and the J gene lost 3 bases, with 12 bases spanning the gap. The CDR3 DNA follows: TGCAGTGCTAGCGGCTCAGGGAACTACGAGCAGTACTTC. Protein product: CSASGSGNYEQYF.

The sample holds a few counts of this clonotype. This rearrangement joins TRBV15 to TRBJ2-6; D is perhaps TRBD2 (5 bases). CDR3 length: 15 residues. The germline CDR1 and CDR2 sequences are LNHNV and YYDKDF (reference sequence). V lost 5 bases and J 0 bases, leaving 8 bases between the germline ends. CDR3 nucleotides: TGTGCCACCAGCGAACTAGGCTCTGGGGCCAACGTCCTGACTTTC. Its protein product is CATSELGSGANVLTF.

V gene TRBV9 combines with J gene TRBJ2-1; D call uncertain. Germline V lookup: CDR1 SGDLS, CDR2 YYNGEE. Trimming pared 0 bases from V and 8 bases from J, leaving 12 bases between. The CDR3 covers 14 residues. The CDR3 DNA follows: TGTGCCAGCAGCGTAGATGGGCGCGACGATGAGCAGTTCTTC. This sequence encodes CASSVDGRDDEQFF.

This clonotype was detected many times. The chain employs TRBV29-1 and TRBJ2-5; possibly TRBD2 for D (6 bases). The germline CDR1 and CDR2 sequences are SQVTM and ANQGSEA. Trimming stripped 3 bases from V and 4 bases from J, with 15 bases between. The CDR3 spans 14 residues. The CDR3 loop is CSVDEEGFGETQYF. CDR3 coding DNA: TGCAGCGTTGATGAGGAGGGGTTCGGAGAGACCCAGTACTTC.

This clonotype was counted only a few times. The chain uses TRBV10-1 and TRBJ2-7, with 8 nucleotides matching TRBD1. The V and J ends lost 5 bases and 3 bases, in that order; junction bases with no gene match: 24. CDR3 length: 20 amino acids. Germline loops: CDR1 WNHNN, CDR2 SYGVQD (reference sequence). In DNA form, the CDR3 reads TGCGCCAGCAGTCCATCCCCTCTGGGACAGGACCATCTCCGTAACTACGAGCAGTACTTC. Its translation is CASSPSPLGQDHLRNYEQYF.

This clonotype was observed many times. This chain uses TRBV6-2 or TRBV6-3 with TRBJ1-5; 8 bases line up with TRBD1. Germline V CDR1 and CDR2: MNHEY, SVGEGT. Trimming removed 2 bases from V and 11 bases from J; junction bases left unmatched: 8. The CDR3 totals 14 residues. The CDR3 DNA is TGTGCCAGCAGTTACAACGGACAGGGAGTGGCCCAGCATTTT. It yields the protein CASSYNGQGVAQHF.

The genes are TRBV7-2 and TRBJ2-7; 7 bases align to TRBD1. CDR1 and CDR2 from the germline V gene are SGHTA and FQGNSA. There are 13 residues in the CDR3. V dropped 3 bases and J dropped 3; count of bases not matched to a gene: 2. CDR3 in DNA: TGTGCCAGCAGCTTGACAGGGATCTACGAGCAGTACTTC. Translated, it gives CASSLTGIYEQYF.

The CDR3 reads CASRPLRGRGANVLTF. The DNA of the CDR3 is TGTGCCAGCAGACCGCTAAGGGGGCGAGGGGCCAACGTCCTGACTTTC. The genes are TRBV2 and TRBJ2-6, with TRBD1 matching 7 bases. The CDR3 contains 16 residues. The germline V gene has CDR1 SNHLY and CDR2 FYNNEI. V gave up 6 bases and J gave up 4 bases; unmatched junction bases: 9.

The chain links TRBV12-3 or TRBV12-4 to TRBJ1-1; D not resolved. The CDR3 is 16 amino acids. V lost 4 bases and J 4 bases, leaving 19 bases between the germline ends. CDR3: CASSSGGAFLITEAFF. The CDR3 DNA reads as TGTGCCAGCAGTTCCGGAGGCGCGTTTCTAATCACTGAAGCTTTCTTT.

The V call is TRBV10-3, the J call TRBJ2-5; 8 positions agree with TRBD1. This CDR3 has 14 residues. J was trimmed by 3 bases and V by 4 bases; bases with no gene match: 4. Germline-derived CDR1 and CDR2 are ENHRY and SYGVKD. The CDR3: CAISASGGEETQYF. Written as DNA, the CDR3 is TGTGCCATCAGTGCTTCAGGGGGCGAAGAGACCCAGTACTTC.

The table lists this clonotype with a few counts. The rearrangement uses TRBV4-1 and TRBJ2-7; 9 bases line up with TRBD1. This CDR3 comprises 15 residues. CDR1 is MGHRA and CDR2 is YSYEKL in the germline V gene. The J segment lost 6 bases and the V segment lost 3 bases, leaving 9 bases of the junction unmatched. In nucleotides, the CDR3 is TGCGCCAGCAGCCATCCGGGACAGGGTCTTCGCGAGCAGTACTTC. This sequence encodes CASSHPGQGLREQYF.

This clonotype was detected once. The chain couples TRBV5-6 to TRBJ1-1; D unresolved. The germline V and J ends were trimmed by 2 bases and 5 bases, with 7 bases remaining between them. Germline CDR1 is SGHDT and CDR2 is YYEEEE. This CDR3 contains 12 residues. Written as DNA, the CDR3 is TGTGCCAGCAGCTTAGAGCGGACTGAAGCTTTCTTT. Translated: CASSLERTEAFF.

This chain uses TRBV12-5 with TRBJ1-6; 8 nucleotides line up with TRBD1. The CDR3 spans 15 residues. J lost 5 bases, V lost 5 bases, and 5 bases had no gene match. CDR1 is LGHNT and CDR2 is FRNRAP in the germline V gene. The CDR3 coding sequence is TGTGCTAGTGGTCCTGACAGGGGAAATAATTCACCCCTCCACTTT. Translated, it gives CASGPDRGNNSPLHF.

This clonotype was recorded at least ten times. This chain connects TRBV4-2 to TRBJ1-2; tentative D call: TRBD1 (6 bases). With 0 bases removed from V and 12 bases from J, the gap between germline ends came to 20 bases. CDR1 and CDR2 (germline): LGHNA, YNFKEQ. The CDR3 covers 15 residues. CDR3 region: CASSQDYAGAGADTF. CDR3 nucleotides: TGTGCCAGCAGCCAAGATTACGCAGGGGCCGGGGCCGACACCTTC.

The V call is TRBV7-9, the J call TRBJ1-2; unclear D gene. This CDR3 spans 12 amino acids. With 1 base removed from V and 5 bases from J, the gap between germline ends came to 5 bases. Looked up from germline, CDR1 is SEHNR and CDR2 is FQNEAQ (reference sequence). Here the CDR3 reads CASSLGVYGYTF. The CDR3 region has the DNA TGTGCCAGCAGCTTAGGAGTTTATGGCTACACCTTC.

The genes are TRBV6-1 and TRBJ1-2; TRBD1 is a possible D gene (5 bases). The germline gives CDR1 MNHNS, CDR2 SASEGT. CDR3 length: 13 residues. Trimming took off 6 bases at V and 0 bases at J, with 8 bases between the two ends. The CDR3 coding sequence is TGTGCCAGCAGGACAGCCTCTAACTATGGCTACACCTTC. Protein: CASRTASNYGYTF.

This sequence joins TRBV12-5 and TRBJ1-1; unclear D gene. Trimming took off 1 base at V and 4 bases at J, with 7 bases between the two ends. Germline-derived CDR1 and CDR2 are LGHNT and FRNRAP. The CDR3 loop spans 13 amino acids. CDR3 loop: CASGLGLATEAFF. Here the CDR3 DNA reads TGTGCTAGTGGTTTGGGTTTGGCCACTGAAGCTTTCTTT.

The chain is built from TRBV12-3 or TRBV12-4 and TRBJ1-4; 10 bases agree with TRBD1. The V segment lost 2 bases and the J segment 8 bases; nucleotides outside the gene matches: 8. The CDR3 contains 16 residues. CDR3 sequence: CASSLRFGTGVEKLFF. The CDR3 region has the DNA TGTGCCAGCAGTTTAAGATTTGGGACAGGGGTCGAAAAACTGTTTTTT.

This CDR3 is CASSVGQLRSGELFF. DNA of the CDR3: TGCGCCAGCAGTGTCGGTCAACTAAGGAGCGGGGAGCTGTTTTTT. The rearrangement links TRBV10-1 to TRBJ2-2; no clear D gene. V gave up 4 bases and J gave up 7 bases, with 16 bases separating them. The germline gives CDR1 WNHNN, CDR2 SYGVQD (reference sequence). This CDR3 is built from 15 residues.

This clonotype came up a few times. This chain joins TRBV10-3 and TRBJ1-3; D gene ambiguous. The CDR3 consists of 17 residues. V was pared by 4 bases and J by 0 bases, with 16 bases between. Germline V CDR1 and CDR2: ENHRY, SYGVKD. As DNA, the CDR3 is TGTGCCATCAGTGGGTCGTTGGCAGAGTCCTCTGGAAACACCATATATTTT. Its translation is CAISGSLAESSGNTIYF.

In its sample, this clonotype was seen a few times. This chain joins TRBV6-6 and TRBJ2-7, with D possibly being TRBD1 (5 bases). V lost 2 bases to trimming and J lost 0 bases, with 14 bases between them. Per germline, CDR1 MNHNY and CDR2 SVGAGI (reference sequence). The CDR3 sequence is 16 residues long. This CDR3 is CASSYARGGLSYEQYF. The CDR3 DNA sequence: TGTGCCAGCAGTTACGCAAGGGGCGGCCTCTCCTACGAGCAGTACTTC.

Only a few counts were recorded for this clonotype. The rearrangement joins TRBV2 to TRBJ1-1, with D possibly matching TRBD1 (5 bases). Germline V CDR1 and CDR2: SNHLY, FYNNEI. This CDR3 has 15 amino acids. With 2 bases removed from V and 11 bases from J, the gap between germline ends came to 21 bases. The CDR3 DNA follows: TGTGCCAGCAGTGAACAAGGGCCATCGGGCAGGGTGGCTTTCTTT. Amino acids: CASSEQGPSGRVAFF.

Note on this clonotype: An end of the junction differs from the germline gene, which may be a read error. The J gene is TRBJ2-3, the V gene TRBV28; the D is unclear. The germline CDR1 and CDR2 sequences are MDHEN and SYDVKM. The CDR3 runs to 14 residues. The CDR3 nucleotides are TGTGTCAGCAGGTTGGGGATTATGGTGGATACGCAGTATTTT. Its translation is CVSRLGIMVDTQYF.

The chain has TRBV7-2 and TRBJ2-3, with unresolved D. Germline V gene sequence: CDR1 SGHTA, CDR2 FQGNSA. This CDR3 has 14 amino acids. The V and J ends lost 1 base and 3 bases respectively, with 8 bases between them. The DNA for the CDR3 is TGTGCCAGCAGCTTAGTGTTGACTACAGATACGCAGTATTTT. Translating gives CASSLVLTTDTQYF.

The V gene is TRBV6-5, the J gene TRBJ2-7, with D uncertain. CDR1 MNHEY and CDR2 SVGAGI come from the germline V gene. The ends were cut back, 0 bases at V and 1 base at J, with 10 bases in the middle. The CDR3 is made up of 15 amino acids. CDR3 bases: TGTGCCAGCAGTTACTCGATGGTACTGTCCTACGAGCAGTACTTC. This codes for CASSYSMVLSYEQYF.

This clonotype has a count of ten or more. The V gene is TRBV6-2 or TRBV6-3, the J gene TRBJ1-2; 9 bases align to TRBD1. With V trimmed by 6 bases and J by 4 bases, 6 bases remained unmatched. The CDR3 loop spans 14 amino acids. Per the germline V gene, CDR1 is MNHEY and CDR2 is SVGEGT. CDR3 nucleotides: TGTGCCAGCAGCACGGACAGGGGCCGCTATGGCTACACCTTC. Protein product: CASSTDRGRYGYTF.

In this sample, this clonotype turned up many times. The chain has TRBV7-9 and TRBJ2-5; D is undetermined. The CDR3 consists of 15 residues. Per germline, CDR1 SEHNR and CDR2 FQNEAQ (reference sequence). The V end lost 1 base, the J end lost 3 bases, and 12 bases lay between the germline ends. CDR3 sequence: CASSLDQSYKETQYF. CDR3 nucleotides: TGTGCCAGCAGCTTAGACCAGTCATATAAAGAGACCCAGTACTTC.

This clonotype was observed a handful of times. This chain joins TRBV7-9 and TRBJ2-1, with a possible D match to TRBD2 (5 bases). Germline CDR1 reads SEHNR; CDR2 reads FQNEAQ (reference sequence). This CDR3 has 17 amino acids. With 5 bases removed from V and 0 bases from J, the gap between germline ends came to 17 bases. CDR3 sequence reads: CASSPMTISSSYNEQFF. CDR3 sequence (DNA): TGTGCCAGCAGCCCCATGACTATTTCCAGCTCCTACAATGAGCAGTTCTTC.